The rows below give T cell receptor beta chains drawn from one sample of a study of PD-1 blockade in mismatch repair-deficient tumors. Assay used: immunoSEQ multiplex PCR; TCRdb lists only in-frame clones, some missing. The sample includes under 50,000 clones, around 77% seen only once; the top ten take 2.5% to 4%. Source: PBMCs, taken before pembrolizumab treatment. Receptors originate from an adult with mismatch repair-deficient cancer. Each CDR3 is given with its conserved first and last residue. A D gene is named only where the DNA matches it firmly. Not every row has a clone size; where given, it reads once, few, many or a size class.

v_call	clone_size	j_call	d_call	cdr3_nt	cdr3_aa
TRBV12-5	-	TRBJ2-1	TRBD2	TGTGCTAGTGGTTTCGCCCCACTAGCGGGAGGTTCCTATGAGCAGTTCTTC	CASGFAPLAGGSYEQFF
TRBV19	-	TRBJ2-7	-	TGTGCCAGTAGTATAGTCCCTTTGGGTCGCCTTTTGAACCCTGAAATCTCCTACGAGCAGTACTTC	CASSIVPLGRLLNPEISYEQYF
TRBV2	-	TRBJ1-5	-	TGTGCCAGCAGTGAAGTGGGATTCAGCAATCAGCCCCAGCATTTT	CASSEVGFSNQPQHF
TRBV15	-	TRBJ1-5	-	TGTGCCACCAGCAGAGATAAGACGACCAGGGGACTCCAGCCCCAGCATTTT	CATSRDKTTRGLQPQHF
TRBV19	-	TRBJ1-4	-	TGTGCCAGTAGGAGGGCAGGCAATGAAAAACTGTTTTTT	CASRRAGNEKLFF
TRBV6-5	-	TRBJ2-1	-	TGTGCCAGCAGTTACTCCCACGACGAACTGCAGTTCTTC	CASSYSHDELQFF
TRBV15	-	TRBJ1-1	-	TGTGCCACCAGCGCCCGGGGGAGATCCTTCGAAGCTTTCTTT	CATSARGRSFEAFF
TRBV9	-	TRBJ1-1	-	TGTGCCAGCAGCGTAGATCCGGAGACTGAAGCTTTCTTT	CASSVDPETEAFF
TRBV6-6	-	TRBJ2-2	-	TGTGCCAGCAGCCGGGGACAAACCAACACCGGGGAGCTGTTTTTT	CASSRGQTNTGELFF
TRBV6-5	-	TRBJ1-5	-	TGTGCCAGCAGCCTAGGACGGGCCAGCAATCAGCCCCAGCATTTT	CASSLGRASNQPQHF
TRBV25-1	-	TRBJ1-2	-	TGTGCCACAGTGGGGGGGGGCTATGGCTACACCTTC	CATVGGGYGYTF
TRBV9	-	TRBJ2-1	TRBD1	TGTGCCAGCAGTCGACAGGGTGACTACAATGAGCAGTTCTTC	CASSRQGDYNEQFF
TRBV10-1	-	TRBJ2-1	-	TGCGCCAGCAGTGAGTCCCCCAGGGAGCAGTTCTTC	CASSESPREQFF
TRBV11-3	-	TRBJ1-1	-	TGTGCCAGCAGCTTATTTCTGAACACTGAAGCTTTCTTT	CASSLFLNTEAFF
TRBV6-5	-	TRBJ2-1	TRBD2	TGTGCCAGCAGTACCGGGACTAGCGGGAAAGATGAGCAGTTCTTC	CASSTGTSGKDEQFF
TRBV19	few	TRBJ2-7	TRBD2	TGTGCCAGTAGTACCCGGACTAGCGGGAGCTACGAGCAGTACTTC	CASSTRTSGSYEQYF
TRBV7-9	few	TRBJ1-2	TRBD1	TGTGCCAGCAGCCCCTCATTTTCCCGGAGACAGGGGAACTATGGCTACACCTTC	CASSPSFSRRQGNYGYTF
TRBV2	few	TRBJ2-3	TRBD1	TGTGCCAGCAGAAGAGACAGGGCAGATACGCAGTATTTT	CASRRDRADTQYF
TRBV7-3	few	TRBJ2-6	-	TGTGCCAGCAGCCTCAGGGAGTCTGGGGCCAACGTCCTGACTTTC	CASSLRESGANVLTF
TRBV27	-	TRBJ1-2	-	TGTGCCACCCGCCGGGGCAGCAACTATGGCTACACCTTC	CATRRGSNYGYTF
TRBV11-3	-	TRBJ2-6	-	TGTGCCAGCAGCTTAGGGGACGGTGGATTCTCTGGGGCCAACGTCCTGACTTTC	CASSLGDGGFSGANVLTF
TRBV4-1	-	TRBJ2-5	-	TGCGCCAGCAGCCAAGATAATAACAGGTACAAGGAGACCCAGTACTTC	CASSQDNNRYKETQYF
TRBV21-1	-	TRBJ1-3	-	TGTGCCAGCAACTTCTCGGGGACAGCCTCTGGAAACACCATATATTTT	CASNFSGTASGNTIYF
TRBV29-1	-	TRBJ2-7	TRBD1	TGCAGCGTTCAAGGGGGCCGCGAGCAGTACTTC	CSVQGGREQYF
TRBV6-6	-	TRBJ2-1	-	TGTGCCAGCAGTTACACCCGGGACTCGGGTGACAATGAGCAGTTCTTC	CASSYTRDSGDNEQFF
TRBV27	few	TRBJ2-7	TRBD2	TGTGCCAGCAGTTTATCTCACCCGGAAAGGCGGGGGACCTACGAGCAGTACTTC	CASSLSHPERRGTYEQYF
TRBV9	-	TRBJ2-7	TRBD2	TGTGCCAGCAGCGTAGGGGATAGCGGGAGCCACGAGCAGTACTTC	CASSVGDSGSHEQYF
TRBV12-5	-	TRBJ1-1	-	TGTGCTAGTGGTTTGGAGGTGATCAACACTGAAGCTTTCTTT	CASGLEVINTEAFF
TRBV6-5	-	TRBJ2-7	-	TGTGCCAGCATAGGGACGGACTGGACATACGAGCAGTACTTC	CASIGTDWTYEQYF
TRBV5-1	-	TRBJ1-1	TRBD1	TGCGCCAGCAGCTTGGATGCCGGGACAGGGCTCATGAACACTGAAGCTTTCTTT	CASSLDAGTGLMNTEAFF
TRBV27	-	TRBJ2-6	TRBD1	TGTGCCAGCGGGGACAGGGTTTTCTCTGGGGCCAACGTCCTGACTTTC	CASGDRVFSGANVLTF
TRBV5-1	-	TRBJ1-5	TRBD1	TGCGCCAGCAGCTTGGAAGGGGGCAGCAATCAGCCCCAGCATTTT	CASSLEGGSNQPQHF
TRBV2	few	TRBJ2-7	-	TGTGCCAGCAGTGGAGGGGCAGGGATCTACGAGCAGTACTTC	CASSGGAGIYEQYF
TRBV2	once	TRBJ2-1	TRBD2	TGTGCCAGCGAGAAGGCTAGCGGGGGATCCTACAATGAGCAGTTCTTC	CASEKASGGSYNEQFF
TRBV6-5	-	TRBJ1-1	-	TGTGCCAGCAGCTCATGGAGGTCATCTGAAGCTTTCTTT	CASSSWRSSEAFF
TRBV30	-	TRBJ2-5	-	TGTGCCTGCCCTAAGTCAGACCGCCAAGAGACCCAGTACTTC	CACPKSDRQETQYF
TRBV2	-	TRBJ2-7	-	TGTGCCAGCAAAGGAGAAAGCTACGAGCAGTACTTC	CASKGESYEQYF
TRBV27	few	TRBJ1-2	-	TGTGCCAGCAGTTTCACAGAGTCTCGCGGCTACACCTTC	CASSFTESRGYTF
TRBV9	-	TRBJ1-5	TRBD1	TGTGCCAGCAGCGCCACTGGACAGGAAGGACAGCCCCAGCATTTT	CASSATGQEGQPQHF
TRBV30	-	TRBJ2-3	-	TGTGCCTGGAGCTTAGGGCCTAGCACAGATACGCAGTATTTT	CAWSLGPSTDTQYF
TRBV28	-	TRBJ1-1	-	TGTGCCAGCAGTTCGGCAGCTGAAGCTTTCTTT	CASSSAAEAFF
TRBV5-1	-	TRBJ2-3	TRBD2	TGCGCCAGCAGACTAGCGGGGGAGACAGATACGCAGTATTTT	CASRLAGETDTQYF
TRBV5-1	-	TRBJ1-2	-	TGTGCCAGCAGCTTGTCGGCCGTTCGCCGCCACGGCTACACCTTC	CASSLSAVRRHGYTF
TRBV10-3	-	TRBJ1-3	-	TGTGCCATCAGTGACGGGTGGGGCTCCACTGGAAACACCATATATTTT	CAISDGWGSTGNTIYF